Given below is one TCR beta chain in context. The antigen remains unidentified. Then a second PCR, running roughly 7 to 11 cycles, was carried out with a sample-barcoded 5' primer and a J-beta primer mix. A single record per CDR3 protein comes from TCRdb applying MiXCR to the 5' RACE reads. The sample contains hundreds of thousands of distinct CDR3 sequences, more than 55% of which appear only once. Trimming cost V 5 bases and J 5 bases, with 15 bases left between them. The CDR3 has 15 amino acids. Germline V lookup: CDR1 SEHNR, CDR2 FQNEAQ (reference sequence). This record comes from a study of blood T cells in healthy people across ages. Study-level findings and limits: Observed TCR beta diversity per million T cells went down as age went up. This fall followed a roughly linear course with age.

This rearrangement joins TRBV7-9 to TRBJ1-4; D might be TRBD1 (5 bases). Sample: blood. The sequence was obtained from a man aged 40-50 years in good health. CDR3 in amino acids: CASSAGTRQNEKLFF. The CDR3 nucleotides read TGTGCCAGCAGCGCCGGGACTCGCCAGAATGAAAAACTGTTTTTT. The entire variable domain, with the rest obtained from reference TRBV7-9 and TRBJ1-4, is as follows: DTGVSQNPRHKITKRGQNVTFRCDPISEHNRLYWYRQTLGQGPEFLTYFQNEAQLEKSRLLSDRFSAERPKGSFSTLEIQRTEQGDSAMYLCASSAGTRQNEKLFFGSGTQLSVL.